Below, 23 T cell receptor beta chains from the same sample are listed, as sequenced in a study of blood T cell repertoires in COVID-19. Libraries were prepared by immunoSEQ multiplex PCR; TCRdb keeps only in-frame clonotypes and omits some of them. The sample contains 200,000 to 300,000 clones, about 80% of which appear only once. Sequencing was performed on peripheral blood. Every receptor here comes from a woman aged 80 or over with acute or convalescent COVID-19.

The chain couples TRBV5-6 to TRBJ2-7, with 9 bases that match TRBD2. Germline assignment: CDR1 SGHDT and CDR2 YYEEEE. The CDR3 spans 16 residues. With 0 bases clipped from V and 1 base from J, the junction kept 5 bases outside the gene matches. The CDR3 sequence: CASSLVSSGASYEQYF. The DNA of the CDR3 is TGTGCCAGCAGCTTGGTTTCTAGCGGGGCGTCCTACGAGCAGTACTTC.

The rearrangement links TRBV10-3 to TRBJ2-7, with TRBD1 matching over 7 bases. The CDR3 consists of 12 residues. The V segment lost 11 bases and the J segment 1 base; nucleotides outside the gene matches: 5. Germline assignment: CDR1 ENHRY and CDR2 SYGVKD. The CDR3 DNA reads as TGTGCCGGCCGGGACAGTTCCTACGAGCAGTACTTC. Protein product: CAGRDSSYEQYF.

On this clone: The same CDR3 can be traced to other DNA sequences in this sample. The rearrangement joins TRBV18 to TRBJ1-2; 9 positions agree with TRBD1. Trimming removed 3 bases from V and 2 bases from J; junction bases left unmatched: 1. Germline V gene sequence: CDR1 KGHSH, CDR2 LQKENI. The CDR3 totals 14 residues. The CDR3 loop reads CASSPGTGNYGYTF. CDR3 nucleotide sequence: TGTGCCAGCTCACCTGGGACAGGGAACTATGGCTACACCTTC.

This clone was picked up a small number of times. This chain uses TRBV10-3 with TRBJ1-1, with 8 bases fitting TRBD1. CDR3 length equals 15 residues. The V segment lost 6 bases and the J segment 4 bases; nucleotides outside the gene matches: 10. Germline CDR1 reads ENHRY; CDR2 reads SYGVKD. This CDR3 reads CAISDSQGGGTEAFF. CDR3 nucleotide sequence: TGTGCCATCAGCGACTCACAGGGGGGCGGCACTGAAGCTTTCTTT.

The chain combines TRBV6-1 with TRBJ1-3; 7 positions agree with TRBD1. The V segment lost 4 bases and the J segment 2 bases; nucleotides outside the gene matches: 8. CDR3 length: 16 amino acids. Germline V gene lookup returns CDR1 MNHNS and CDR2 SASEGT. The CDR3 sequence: CASSAYRQGAGNTIYF. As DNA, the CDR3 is TGTGCCAGCAGTGCATACCGACAGGGCGCTGGAAACACCATATATTTT.

The CDR3 here is CASQQGTTDTQYF. The CDR3 coding sequence is TGCGCCAGCCAACAGGGTACGACAGATACGCAGTATTTT. The chain uses TRBV5-1 and TRBJ2-3; tentatively, D is TRBD1 (6 bases). Trimming cost V 7 bases and J 3 bases, with 12 bases left between them. The CDR3 contains 13 residues. Germline V CDR1 and CDR2: SGHRS, YFSETQ.

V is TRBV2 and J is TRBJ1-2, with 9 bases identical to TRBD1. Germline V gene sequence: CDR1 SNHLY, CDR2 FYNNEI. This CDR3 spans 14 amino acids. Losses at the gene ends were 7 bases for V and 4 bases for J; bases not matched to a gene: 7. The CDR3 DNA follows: TGTGCCAGCACTATCAGGACAGGGGCCTATGGCTACACCTTC. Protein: CASTIRTGAYGYTF.

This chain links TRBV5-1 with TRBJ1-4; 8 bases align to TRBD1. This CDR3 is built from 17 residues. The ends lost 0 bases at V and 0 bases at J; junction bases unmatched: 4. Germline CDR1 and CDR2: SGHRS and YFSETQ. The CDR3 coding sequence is TGCGCCAGCAGCTTGGGACAGGGGACGGCAACTAATGAAAAACTGTTTTTT. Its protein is CASSLGQGTATNEKLFF.

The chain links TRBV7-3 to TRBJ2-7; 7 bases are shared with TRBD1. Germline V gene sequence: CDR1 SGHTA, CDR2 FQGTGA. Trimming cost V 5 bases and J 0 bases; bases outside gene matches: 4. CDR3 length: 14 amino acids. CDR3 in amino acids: CASSIGTDSYEQYF. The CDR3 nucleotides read TGTGCCAGCAGCATCGGGACAGACTCCTACGAGCAGTACTTC.

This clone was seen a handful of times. The CDR3 DNA follows: TGCGCCAGCAGCACTCAGGGTTGGGGTGAAAAACTGTTTTTT. Encoded protein: CASSTQGWGEKLFF. The chain has TRBV5-1 and TRBJ1-4, with a possible D match to TRBD1 (5 bases). This CDR3 contains 14 residues. V lost 4 bases and J lost 7, with 14 bases in between. Per germline, CDR1 SGHRS and CDR2 YFSETQ.

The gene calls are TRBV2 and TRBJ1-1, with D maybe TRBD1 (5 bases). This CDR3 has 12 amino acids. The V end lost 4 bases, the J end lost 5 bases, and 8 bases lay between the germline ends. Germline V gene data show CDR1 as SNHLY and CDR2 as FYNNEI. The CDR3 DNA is TGTGCCAGCAGTGCGGGGGGTACTGAAGCTTTCTTT. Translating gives CASSAGGTEAFF.

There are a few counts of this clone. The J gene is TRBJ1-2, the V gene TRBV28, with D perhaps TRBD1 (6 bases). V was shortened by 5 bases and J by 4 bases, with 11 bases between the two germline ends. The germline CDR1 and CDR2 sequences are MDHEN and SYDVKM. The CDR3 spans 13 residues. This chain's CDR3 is CASSVTGRYGYTF. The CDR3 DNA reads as TGTGCCAGCAGTGTGACAGGACGCTATGGCTACACCTTC.

CDR3 DNA: TGTGCCATCAGTGAGGGGGGGGCGGGATCCAACACTGAAGCTTTCTTT. Protein sequence: CAISEGGAGSNTEAFF. The V gene is TRBV10-3, the J gene TRBJ1-1; maybe TRBD1 (6 bases). Trimming took 2 bases from V and 2 from J, leaving 15 bases between them. Germline CDR1 is ENHRY and CDR2 is SYGVKD. CDR3 length equals 16 residues.

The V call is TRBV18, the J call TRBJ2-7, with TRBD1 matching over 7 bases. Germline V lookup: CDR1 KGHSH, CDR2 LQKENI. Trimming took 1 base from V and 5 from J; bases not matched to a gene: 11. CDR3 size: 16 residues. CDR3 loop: CASSPRPTGTFNEQYF. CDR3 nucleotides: TGTGCCAGCTCACCACGGCCGACAGGGACCTTTAACGAGCAGTACTTC.

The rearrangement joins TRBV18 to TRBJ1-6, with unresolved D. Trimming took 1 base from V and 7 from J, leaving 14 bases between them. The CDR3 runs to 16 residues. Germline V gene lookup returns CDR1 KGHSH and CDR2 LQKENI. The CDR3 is CASSPRAAPRNSPLHF. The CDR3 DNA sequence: TGTGCCAGCTCACCACGAGCTGCTCCCAGGAATTCACCCCTCCACTTT.

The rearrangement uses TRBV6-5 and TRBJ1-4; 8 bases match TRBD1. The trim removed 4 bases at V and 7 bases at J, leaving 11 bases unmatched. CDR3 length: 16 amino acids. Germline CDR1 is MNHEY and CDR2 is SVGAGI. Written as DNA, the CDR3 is TGTGCCAGCAGTTTCACAGGGGGATCGACTGGTGAAAAACTGTTTTTT. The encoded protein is CASSFTGGSTGEKLFF.

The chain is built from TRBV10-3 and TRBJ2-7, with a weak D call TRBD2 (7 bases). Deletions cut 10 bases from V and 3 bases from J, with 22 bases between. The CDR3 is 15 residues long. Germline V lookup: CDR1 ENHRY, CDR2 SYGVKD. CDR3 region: CATTRGGAIFYEQYF. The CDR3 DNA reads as TGTGCCACCACAAGGGGGGGCGCGATTTTCTACGAGCAGTACTTC.

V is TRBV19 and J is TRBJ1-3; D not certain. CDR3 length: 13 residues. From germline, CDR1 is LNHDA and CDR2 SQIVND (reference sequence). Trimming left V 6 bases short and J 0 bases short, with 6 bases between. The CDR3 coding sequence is TGTGCCAGTAGACTCATCTCTGGAAACACCATATATTTT. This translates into CASRLISGNTIYF.

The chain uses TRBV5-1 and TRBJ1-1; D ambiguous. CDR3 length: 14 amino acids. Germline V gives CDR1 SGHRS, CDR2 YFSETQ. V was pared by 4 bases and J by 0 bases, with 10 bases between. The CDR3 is CASSPAAVNTEAFF. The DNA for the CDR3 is TGCGCCAGCAGCCCCGCGGCGGTGAACACTGAAGCTTTCTTT.

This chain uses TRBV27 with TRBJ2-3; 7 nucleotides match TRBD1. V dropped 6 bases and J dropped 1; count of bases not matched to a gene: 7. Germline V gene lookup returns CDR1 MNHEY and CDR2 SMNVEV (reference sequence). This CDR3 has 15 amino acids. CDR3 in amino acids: CASSPFDRGTDTQYF. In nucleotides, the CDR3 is TGTGCCAGCAGCCCATTCGACAGGGGCACAGATACGCAGTATTTT.

CDR3 amino acids: CASTLGRQGANSPLHF. For the CDR3, the DNA is TGTGCCAGCACCTTGGGTAGACAGGGGGCTAATTCACCCCTCCACTTT. The V gene is TRBV28, the J gene TRBJ1-6; 10 nucleotides agree with TRBD1. CDR3 size: 16 residues. Germline lookup yields CDR1 MDHEN and CDR2 SYDVKM. V lost 7 bases to trimming and J lost 6 bases; unmatched junction nucleotides: 9.

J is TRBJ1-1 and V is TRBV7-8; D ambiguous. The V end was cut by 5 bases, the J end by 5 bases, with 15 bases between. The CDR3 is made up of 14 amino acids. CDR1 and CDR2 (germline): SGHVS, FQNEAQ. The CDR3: CASSETQRGTEAFF. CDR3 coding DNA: TGTGCCAGCAGCGAAACCCAACGAGGGACTGAAGCTTTCTTT.

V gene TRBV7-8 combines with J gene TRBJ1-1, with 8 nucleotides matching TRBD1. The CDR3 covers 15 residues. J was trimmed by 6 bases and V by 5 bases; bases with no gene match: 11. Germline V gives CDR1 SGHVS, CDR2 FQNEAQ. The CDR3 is CASSRGGQGLPEAFF. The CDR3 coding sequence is TGTGCCAGCAGCCGAGGCGGACAGGGCCTTCCTGAAGCTTTCTTT.